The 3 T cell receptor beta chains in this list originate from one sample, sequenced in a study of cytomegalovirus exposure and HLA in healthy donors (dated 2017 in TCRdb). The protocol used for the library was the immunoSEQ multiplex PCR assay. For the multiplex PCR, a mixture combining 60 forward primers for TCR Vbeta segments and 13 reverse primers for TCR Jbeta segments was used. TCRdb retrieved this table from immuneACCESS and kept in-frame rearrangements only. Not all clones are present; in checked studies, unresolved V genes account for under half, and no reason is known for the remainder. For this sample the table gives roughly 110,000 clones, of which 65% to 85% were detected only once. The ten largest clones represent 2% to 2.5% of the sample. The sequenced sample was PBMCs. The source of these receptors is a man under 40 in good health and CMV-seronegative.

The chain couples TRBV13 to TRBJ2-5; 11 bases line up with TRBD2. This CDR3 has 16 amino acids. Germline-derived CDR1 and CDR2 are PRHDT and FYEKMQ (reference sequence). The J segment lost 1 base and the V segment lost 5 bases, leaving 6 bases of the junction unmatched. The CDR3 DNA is TGTGCCAGCAGCCCCCGACTAGCGGGGTCCCAAGAGACCCAGTACTTC. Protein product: CASSPRLAGSQETQYF.

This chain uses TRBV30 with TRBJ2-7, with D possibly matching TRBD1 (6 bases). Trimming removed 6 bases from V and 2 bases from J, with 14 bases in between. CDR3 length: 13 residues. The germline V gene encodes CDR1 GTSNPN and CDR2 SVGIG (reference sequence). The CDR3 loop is CACGKGGPYEQYF. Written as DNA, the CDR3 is TGTGCCTGCGGGAAAGGGGGTCCCTACGAGCAGTACTTC. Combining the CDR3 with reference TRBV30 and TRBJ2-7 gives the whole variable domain SQTIHQWPATLVQPVGSPLSLECTVEGTSNPNLYWYRQAAGRGLQLLFYSVGIGQISSEVPQNLSASRPQDRQFILSSKKLLLSDSGFYLCACGKGGPYEQYFGPGTRLTVT.

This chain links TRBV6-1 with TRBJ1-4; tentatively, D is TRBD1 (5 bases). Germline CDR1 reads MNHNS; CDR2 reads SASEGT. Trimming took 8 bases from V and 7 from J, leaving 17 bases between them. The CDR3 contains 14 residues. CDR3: CASRQRDLAEKLFF. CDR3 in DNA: TGTGCCAGCCGGCAGAGGGACTTGGCTGAAAAACTGTTTTTT.